The present entry profiles one T cell receptor beta chain with its context. CDR1 and CDR2 from the germline V gene are MNHEY and SVGAGI. This CDR3 is 14 amino acids long. V was pared by 0 bases and J by 6 bases, with 11 bases between. The record originates from a study of shared clonotypes between healthy human individuals. Repertoires were generated with immunoSEQ multiplex PCR, while TCRdb's copy carries only in-frame clones and drops some. The repertoire holds around 1.6 million clones, with approximately 98% as singletons. V gene TRBV6-5 combines with J gene TRBJ1-1, with D maybe TRBD1 (5 bases). The TCR originated in a man aged 25-45 years in good health. The specimen was naive CD4+ T cells sorted from blood. Indicated subset: CD45RA+ positively selected. CDR3 coding DNA: TGTGCCAGCAGTTACTCGGCGGGGCAGGCTGAAGCTTTCTTT. It is translated as CASSYSAGQAEAFF.